The 31 T cell receptor beta chains reported below all come from one sample, sequenced in a study of tumor-infiltrating lymphocytes in primary liver carcinoma. The input was 400 to 500 ng total RNA; TCR beta cDNA was made from it with a constant-region primer. TCR beta libraries came from three nested multiplex PCR rounds using slightly modified ARM-PCR. Both of the initial two PCR rounds ran for approximately 11 cycles and employed TRBV1-TRBV30 forward primers alongside a C-beta reverse primer. TCRdb called the multiplex PCR reads again in MiXCR, with one record for every CDR3 protein. The table includes 100,000 or so distinct CDR3 sequences, around 71% detected once. From around 18-30 mg of unsorted bulk tissue, DNA and RNA were co-extracted together. Sequenced input: liver tumor tissue from sampling region 2. The subset here: tumor region T2, inferior pole. Every receptor here comes from a woman aged 60-75 years with primary liver carcinoma and hepatitis B virus infection.

On this clonotype: A much larger clone differs from this one at a single base, so this may be a read error. The J gene is TRBJ2-3, the V gene TRBV28, with 8 bases that match TRBD2. The CDR3 runs 14 residues. Germline V gene data show CDR1 as MDHEN and CDR2 as SYDVKM. Here the CDR3 reads CASSFTGGRDMQYF. CDR3 in DNA: TGTGCCAGCAGTTTTACGGGAGGGCGTGATATGCAGTATTTT.

Remarks on this clonotype: Just one base apart from a much larger clone, this may be a read error. The chain couples TRBV28 to TRBJ2-5, with D unresolved. CDR1 and CDR2 (germline): MDHEN, SYDVKM. The CDR3 sequence is 15 residues long. CDR3 residues: CATSPPTEYQEAQYF. CDR3 in DNA: TGTGCCACCAGCCCCCCAACAGAGTACCAAGAGGCCCAGTACTTC.

In DNA, the CDR3 is TGTGCCAGCAGTTTAAGCGGGACTATTTACGAGCAGTACTTC. Amino acid sequence: CASSLSGTIYEQYF. The V gene is TRBV28, the J gene TRBJ2-7; TRBD2 agrees at 7 bases. This CDR3 contains 14 residues. Losses at the gene ends were 2 bases for V and 4 bases for J; bases not matched to a gene: 5. The germline CDR1 and CDR2 sequences are MDHEN and SYDVKM.

Written as DNA, the CDR3 is TGCGCCAGTCACAGCGTCGTGGAGCTGTTTTTT. This encodes CASHSVVELFF. The chain employs TRBV10-2 and TRBJ2-2, with D hard to call. Per germline, CDR1 WSHSY and CDR2 SAAADI. The CDR3 contains 11 residues. Trimming removed 9 bases at V and 10 bases at J, with 12 bases between.

This sequence joins TRBV20-1 and TRBJ2-5, with TRBD2 matching over 14 bases. Germline V gene sequence: CDR1 DFQATT, CDR2 SNEGSKA (reference sequence). J gave up 4 bases and V 2 bases, and 9 bases lay outside the gene matches. The CDR3 extends over 17 amino acids. Here the CDR3 reads CSARYGTSGSIVETQYF. The CDR3 DNA reads TGCAGTGCTAGATACGGGACTAGCGGGAGTATCGTAGAGACCCAGTACTTC.

Concerning this clonotype: The CDR3 carries no conserved terminal phenylalanine or tryptophan, so it likely arises from a read error. The chain couples TRBV28 to TRBJ2-7, with TRBD2 identical over 8 bases. Per the germline V gene, CDR1 is MDHEN and CDR2 is SYDVKM. The ends lost 9 bases at V and 3 bases at J; junction bases unmatched: 10. CDR3 size: 14 residues. This CDR3 is CASSLSGLVYEQYL. DNA for the CDR3: TGTGCCAGTAGCCTATCGGGACTAGTCTACGAGCAGTACTTA.

This clonotype was detected only once. The chain uses TRBV11-3 and TRBJ2-1, with D hard to call. Trimming took off 4 bases at V and 12 bases at J, with 19 bases between the two ends. CDR3 length: 14 residues. Germline assignment: CDR1 SGHNT and CDR2 YENEEA. Here the CDR3 reads CASSSQSSYIGQFF. CDR3 nucleotide sequence: TGTGCCAGCAGCTCCCAGAGCTCCTACATTGGGCAGTTCTTC.

This clonotype has ten or more counts. The V gene is TRBV10-2, the J gene TRBJ1-6; no clear D. This CDR3 contains 14 residues. Trimming shortened V by 8 bases and J by 10 bases, and 18 bases separated the two germline ends. The germline V gene encodes CDR1 WSHSY and CDR2 SAAADI. The CDR3 region has the DNA TGCGCCAGCGGGGAGACCGTATCGGGATCACCCCTCCACTTT. It specifies CASGETVSGSPLHF.

The chain recombines TRBV28 with TRBJ1-3; D is perhaps TRBD1 (5 bases). The CDR3 spans 19 residues. The ends were cut back, 3 bases at V and 3 bases at J, with 24 bases in the middle. The germline gives CDR1 MDHEN, CDR2 SYDVKM. The CDR3 here is CASSFRGFRREGDGNTIYF. CDR3 in DNA: TGTGCCAGCAGTTTTCGGGGGTTCCGAAGAGAGGGAGATGGAAACACCATATATTTT.

The sample holds many counts of this clonotype. The genes are TRBV29-1 and TRBJ2-2, with 10 nucleotides matching TRBD2. CDR3 size: 13 residues. Germline values: CDR1 SQVTM, CDR2 ANQGSEA. The J segment lost 8 bases and the V segment lost 3 bases, leaving 3 bases of the junction unmatched. CDR3 residues: CSVDTSGAGELFF. CDR3 nucleotide sequence: TGCAGCGTTGATACTAGCGGGGCAGGGGAGCTGTTTTTT.

About this clonotype itself: The junction and the germline gene differ at one end; a read error may be behind it. The CDR3 bases are TGTGCCAACAGTGATTTGGCCGATAGCAATCAGCCCCAGCACTTT. Translated: CANSDLADSNQPQHF. V is TRBV6-1 and J is TRBJ1-5; D ambiguous. CDR3 length: 15 residues. The germline V gene encodes CDR1 MNHNS and CDR2 SASEGT.

The CDR3 here is CASSGLTGSGEQYF. In nucleotides, the CDR3 is TGTGCCAGCTCAGGACTAACGGGATCGGGAGAGCAGTACTTC. The chain carries TRBV28 and TRBJ2-7, with a possible D match to TRBD2 (6 bases). Germline CDR1 MDHEN, CDR2 SYDVKM. V dropped 8 bases and J dropped 7 bases, with 21 bases sitting between them. The CDR3 spans 14 residues.

V usage is TRBV7-9 and J usage is TRBJ2-2; D may correspond to TRBD1 or TRBD2 (5 bases each). Trimming took off 7 bases at V and 7 bases at J, with 22 bases between the two ends. CDR3 size: 16 residues. Germline V lookup: CDR1 SEHNR, CDR2 FQNEAQ (reference sequence). The CDR3 bases are TGTGCCAGCATAATTACTAGGGGCCGCGCGATCGGGGAGCTGTTTTTT. Translation: CASIITRGRAIGELFF.

Remarks on this clonotype: An end of the junction differs from the germline gene, which may be a read error. The genes are TRBV11-2 and TRBJ2-2; tentatively, D is TRBD1 or TRBD2 (7 bases each). This CDR3 has 15 residues. Germline lookup yields CDR1 SGHAT and CDR2 FQNNGV. CDR3 amino acids: CGSSVRQGGAGELFF. The CDR3 DNA follows: TGTGGCAGCAGCGTTCGACAGGGAGGGGCCGGGGAGCTGTTTTTT.

Concerning this clonotype: The junction differs from germline at one of its ends, possibly a read error. The chain joins TRBV5-4 to TRBJ2-1; D ambiguous. CDR1 is SGHNT, CDR2 YYREEE, per germline (reference sequence). The CDR3 runs 15 residues. In DNA, the CDR3 is TGTGCCAGCAGCGGTCGCTCTACCCGTAGGAATGAGCTGCTCTTC. This gives the protein CASSGRSTRRNELLF.

With regard to this clonotype: A much larger clone lies a single base off, so this may be a read error. V is TRBV19 and J is TRBJ2-1, with D perhaps matching TRBD2 (5 bases). CDR1 and CDR2 from the germline V gene are LNHDA and SQIVND (reference sequence). Trimming stripped 7 bases from V and 7 bases from J, with 11 bases between. There are 12 residues in the CDR3. The chain's CDR3 is CASTFGGNEQFF. CDR3 nucleotide sequence: TGTGCCAGTACTTTTGGCGGGAATGAGCAGTTCTTC.

V gene TRBV6-1 combines with J gene TRBJ2-2; no clear D. The V and J ends lost 6 bases and 10 bases respectively, with 15 bases between them. The germline gives CDR1 MNHNS, CDR2 SASEGT. The CDR3 loop spans 13 amino acids. CDR3 sequence (DNA): TGTGCCAGCAGCGTATCCAACACTGAGGAGCTGTTTTTT. It is translated as CASSVSNTEELFF.

This clonotype came up a few times. The chain uses TRBV28 and TRBJ2-5; 9 bases match TRBD1. The ends lost 3 bases at V and 4 bases at J; junction bases unmatched: 9. The CDR3 sequence is 16 residues long. Germline-derived CDR1 and CDR2 are MDHEN and SYDVKM. CDR3 region: CASSFPGTGRGETQYF. Written as DNA, the CDR3 is TGTGCCAGCAGTTTCCCCGGGACAGGGAGAGGAGAGACCCAGTACTTC.

In regard to this clonotype: One end of the junction varies from germline; a read error may be responsible. The V gene is TRBV5-4, the J gene TRBJ1-2; D is undetermined. The CDR3 runs to 13 residues. Germline lookup yields CDR1 SGHNT and CDR2 YYREEE (reference sequence). CDR3 sequence (DNA): TGTGCCAGCAGCTTGGATCACATCTATGGTTACACCTTC. It yields the protein CASSLDHIYGYTF.

The chain employs TRBV11-2 and TRBJ2-3; 8 bases are shared with TRBD2. With V trimmed by 5 bases and J by 5 bases, 12 bases remained unmatched. The germline CDR1 and CDR2 sequences are SGHAT and FQNNGV. The CDR3 totals 16 residues. The CDR3 sequence is CASSTGPAGVVDTQYF. DNA for the CDR3: TGTGCCAGCAGCACGGGACCAGCGGGAGTGGTAGATACGCAGTATTTT.

Turning to this clonotype: A much more abundant neighbour one base away suggests this may be a read error. J is TRBJ2-1 and V is TRBV5-6, with TRBD1 matching 8 bases. This CDR3 has 15 amino acids. V shed 0 bases and J 8 bases; nucleotides not matched to a gene: 7. Germline V lookup: CDR1 SGHDT, CDR2 YYEEEE. CDR3 sequence reads: CASSLGQGNSYEQFF. The CDR3 coding sequence is TGTGCCAGCAGCTTGGGACAGGGGAATAGTTATGAGCAGTTCTTC.

There are a few counts of this clonotype. Just one base apart from a much larger clone, this may be a read error. The chain links TRBV6-2 or TRBV6-3 to TRBJ1-1; a possible D gene is TRBD1 (5 bases). The CDR3 has 14 amino acids. Germline V lookup: CDR1 MNHEY, CDR2 SVGEGT. The CDR3 loop reads CASIQDFMNIEAFF. The CDR3 coding sequence is TGTGCCAGCATACAGGATTTTATGAACATTGAAGCTTTCTTT.

Regarding this clonotype: This may arise from a read error, as a much more abundant clone is one base away. The chain carries TRBV5-1 and TRBJ2-5, with 10 nucleotides matching TRBD2. With V trimmed by 3 bases and J by 4 bases, 12 bases remained unmatched. Germline assignment: CDR1 SGHRS and CDR2 YFSETQ. The CDR3 runs 17 residues. This CDR3 reads CASSSCRGSGRSETQYF. For the CDR3, the DNA is TGCGCCAGCAGCTCCTGCAGGGGTAGCGGGAGGTCAGAGACCCAGTACTTC.

This clonotype was observed a handful of times. The gene calls are TRBV24-1 and TRBJ2-1, with D tentatively TRBD1 or TRBD2 (5 bases each). The CDR3 spans 14 residues. Between the trimmed V and J ends, which lost 11 bases and 3 bases, there was a span of 16 bases. The V gene's germline CDR1 is KGHDR and CDR2 SFDVKD. The CDR3 DNA reads TGTGCCAATAAATCAGGGAGTAACTACAATGAGCAGTTCTTC. This gives the protein CANKSGSNYNEQFF.

This clonotype was seen only a few times. One base away lies a much larger clone, so this may be a sequencing read error. Here the CDR3 omits its conserved ending phenylalanine or tryptophan, so a read error is the likely source. This rearrangement joins TRBV5-4 to TRBJ2-5, with 10 bases matching TRBD1. The germline V gene encodes CDR1 SGHNT and CDR2 YYREEE (reference sequence). V lost 3 bases, J lost 4 bases, and 6 bases stayed unmatched. The CDR3 totals 15 residues. CDR3 nucleotides: TGTGCCAGCAGCTCGGGACAGGGGAGGTCAGAGACCCAGTACTTA. It is translated as CASSSGQGRSETQYL.

This chain connects TRBV29-1 to TRBJ2-6; D remains ambiguous. Germline V CDR1 and CDR2: SQVTM, ANQGSEA. The CDR3 has 16 amino acids. The DNA of the CDR3 is TGCTGCGCTGCCGGCGGACCGTACTCTGGGGCCAACGTCCTGACTTTC. Translated: CCAAGGPYSGANVLTF.

As for this clonotype: Given a much more abundant clone one base away, this may be a read error. This CDR3 reads CASSQTEYKQYF. The CDR3 bases are TGTGCCAGCAGTCAGACAGAGTACAAGCAGTACTTC. The chain uses TRBV6-6 and TRBJ2-7; D is possibly TRBD1 (5 bases). Trimming cost V 5 bases and J 8 bases, with 13 bases left between them. This CDR3 is built from 12 residues. Germline-derived CDR1 and CDR2 are MNHNY and SVGAGI (reference sequence).

The J gene is TRBJ2-7, the V gene TRBV4-1, with D hard to call. This CDR3 is 16 amino acids long. CDR1 and CDR2 (germline): MGHRA, YSYEKL. CDR3 sequence: CANSQDTETRLYEQYF. The CDR3 nucleotides read TGCGCTAACAGCCAAGATACGGAGACAAGACTTTACGAGCAGTACTTC.

The sample holds one count of this clonotype. The limits of the CDR3 on the DNA are not certain, so only TCRdb's listed CDR3 is given. This chain connects TRBV11-3 to TRBJ2-3; the table's TRBD2 call for D was not verified on the DNA. CDR1 and CDR2 (germline): SGHNT, YENEEA. The CDR3 extends over 17 residues, inclusive of both ends. The CDR3 reads CASNFGLGSGLTDTHYF.

Turning to this clonotype: A much larger clone lies a single base off, so this may be a read error. This sequence joins TRBV7-9 and TRBJ1-6; no clear D. This CDR3 is built from 14 residues. The germline gives CDR1 SEHNR, CDR2 FQNEAQ (reference sequence). V was shortened by 5 bases and J by 8 bases, with 13 bases between the two germline ends. The CDR3 is CASSTETRDSPLHF. CDR3 bases: TGTGCCAGCAGCACTGAAACCCGGGATTCACCCCTCCACTTT.

This clonotype was seen once. The genes are TRBV29-1 and TRBJ2-3; D not resolved. Germline CDR1 is SQVTM and CDR2 is ANQGSEA. The ends were cut back, 6 bases at V and 8 bases at J, with 15 bases in the middle. The CDR3 length is 12 residues. The CDR3 region is CSVVDNTCTQYF. CDR3 DNA sequence: TGCAGCGTCGTAGACAACACATGTACGCAGTATTTT.